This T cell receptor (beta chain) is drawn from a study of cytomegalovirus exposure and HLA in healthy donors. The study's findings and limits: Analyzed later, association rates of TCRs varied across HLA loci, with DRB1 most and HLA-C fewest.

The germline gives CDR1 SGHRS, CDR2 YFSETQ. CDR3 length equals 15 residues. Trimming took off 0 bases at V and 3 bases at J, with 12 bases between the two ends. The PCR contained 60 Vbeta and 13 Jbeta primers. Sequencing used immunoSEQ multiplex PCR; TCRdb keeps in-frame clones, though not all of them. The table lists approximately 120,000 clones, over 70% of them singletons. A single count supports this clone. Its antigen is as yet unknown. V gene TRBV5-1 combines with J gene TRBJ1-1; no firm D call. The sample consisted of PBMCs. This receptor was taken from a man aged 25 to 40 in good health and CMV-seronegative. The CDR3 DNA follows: TGCGCCAGCAGCTTGGAGCCAGGAATCGACACTGAAGCTTTCTTT. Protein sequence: CASSLEPGIDTEAFF. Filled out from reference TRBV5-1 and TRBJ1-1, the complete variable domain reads KAGVTQTPRYLIKTRGQQVTLSCSPISGHRSVSWYQQTPGQGLQFLFEYFSETQRNKGNFPGRFSGRQFSNSRSEMNVSTLELGDSALYLCASSLEPGIDTEAFFGQGTRLTVV.